One and the same sample provided the 21 T cell receptor beta chains below, sequenced in a study of CD8 T cells in ankylosing spondylitis. Findings and caveats of the study: Within ankylosing spondylitis blood, a TCR beta motif made up of eight or nine highly homologous variants appeared to be characteristic.

For these TCRs, the target antigens are not known. TCRdb analysed the 5' RACE reads with MiXCR anew, one entry per CDR3 protein. The sample comprises hundreds of thousands of distinct CDR3 sequences, about 13% of which are singletons, and about 6.8% rests with the top ten. Input material: blood, either unsorted or a sorted T cell fraction (not recorded which). The receptors here all came from a male donor with ankylosing spondylitis.

In this sample, this clonotype turned up a few times. The V and J genes are TRBV5-1 and TRBJ2-3; 12 nucleotides line up with TRBD2. The germline V gene encodes CDR1 SGHRS and CDR2 YFSETQ. Germline trimming cut 6 bases from V and 4 bases from J; bases unmatched to any gene: 6. The CDR3 has 15 amino acids. CDR3: CASTLTSGSSDTQYF. DNA of the CDR3: TGCGCCAGCACCCTGACTAGCGGGAGTTCAGATACGCAGTATTTT.

The chain has TRBV5-1 and TRBJ1-1; no reliable D call. Trimming took 5 bases from V and 0 from J, leaving 11 bases between them. The CDR3 consists of 14 residues. Germline loops: CDR1 SGHRS, CDR2 YFSETQ. The CDR3 DNA follows: TGCGCCAGCAGATGGACCCTCATGAACACTGAAGCTTTCTTT. Translated, it gives CASRWTLMNTEAFF.

Only a few counts were recorded for this clonotype. The chain carries TRBV5-4 and TRBJ1-1; D is undetermined. The CDR3 consists of 14 residues. Trimming took off 0 bases at V and 3 bases at J, with 9 bases between the two ends. From germline, CDR1 is SGHNT and CDR2 YYREEE (reference sequence). The CDR3 region has the DNA TGTGCCAGCAGCTTGGCGTCAGGCGACACTGAAGCTTTCTTT. It codes for CASSLASGDTEAFF.

V is TRBV10-1 and J is TRBJ2-3; the D call may be TRBD1 or TRBD2 (5 bases each). Germline-derived CDR1 and CDR2 are WNHNN and SYGVQD (reference sequence). V was trimmed by 9 bases and J by 6 bases, leaving 22 bases between them. The CDR3 runs to 15 residues. The CDR3 is CASGKGPSRVDTQYF. The CDR3 coding sequence is TGCGCCAGTGGGAAGGGACCCTCGCGGGTGGATACGCAGTATTTT.

This clonotype was counted between two and nine times. V is TRBV12-3 or TRBV12-4 and J is TRBJ1-5; no reliable D call. This CDR3 is built from 16 residues. Between the trimmed V and J ends, which lost 1 base and 0 bases, there was a span of 10 bases. The CDR3 protein is CASSLGSHLSNQPQHF. DNA for the CDR3: TGTGCCAGCAGTTTAGGATCGCACCTTAGCAATCAGCCCCAGCATTTT.

This clonotype came up a few times. V is TRBV19 and J is TRBJ2-1, with unresolved D. Trimming took off 3 bases at V and 8 bases at J, with 17 bases between the two ends. The CDR3 totals 15 residues. Germline loops: CDR1 LNHDA, CDR2 SQIVND (reference sequence). The CDR3 DNA follows: TGTGCCAGTAGTATTGGGGTAACCACCGGTGATGAGCAGTTCTTC. Translating gives CASSIGVTTGDEQFF.

This chain links TRBV5-1 with TRBJ2-3; D call uncertain. This CDR3 has 13 amino acids. Germline V gives CDR1 SGHRS, CDR2 YFSETQ. Trimming stripped 4 bases from V and 2 bases from J, with 8 bases between. This CDR3 reads CASSMVFTDTQYF. CDR3 DNA: TGCGCCAGCAGCATGGTTTTCACAGATACGCAGTATTTT.

The rearrangement links TRBV20-1 to TRBJ1-2; 8 nucleotides match TRBD1. The CDR3 covers 12 residues. Trimming removed 7 bases from V and 12 bases from J; junction bases left unmatched: 13. CDR1 DFQATT and CDR2 SNEGSKA come from the germline V gene (reference sequence). The CDR3 nucleotides are TGCAGTGTAGGAGGACAGGGAGGGGGTAACACCTTC. Translated, it gives CSVGGQGGGNTF.

This clonotype was seen more than once but under ten times. This chain connects TRBV5-1 to TRBJ2-1; 9 positions agree with TRBD2. This CDR3 is 18 amino acids long. Unmatched junction bases numbered 12, after V lost 3 bases and J lost 2 bases. Germline CDR1 reads SGHRS; CDR2 reads YFSETQ. CDR3 DNA: TGCGCCAGCAGCTCCTTCGGAGCGGGAGGCCCCACCTACAATGAGCAGTTCTTC. Encoded protein: CASSSFGAGGPTYNEQFF. The whole variable domain, filled in from reference TRBV5-1 and TRBJ2-1, reads KAGVTQTPRYLIKTRGQQVTLSCSPISGHRSVSWYQQTPGQGLQFLFEYFSETQRNKGNFPGRFSGRQFSNSRSEMNVSTLELGDSALYLCASSSFGAGGPTYNEQFFGPGTRLTVL.

The table lists this clonotype with many counts. The chain recombines TRBV12-3 or TRBV12-4 with TRBJ2-1; 14 positions agree with TRBD2. The CDR3 spans 16 residues. The V gene end was trimmed by 4 bases and the J gene end by 6 bases; junction bases not matched to a gene: 5. The CDR3 DNA reads TGTGCCAGCAGTTCCCAGACTAGCGGGAGGGTCAATGAGCAGTTCTTC. Encoded protein: CASSSQTSGRVNEQFF.

A note on this clonotype: At one boundary the junction diverges from the germline segment, which might be a read error. The chain joins TRBV6-5 to TRBJ2-5; D remains unclear. The germline V gene has CDR1 MNHEY and CDR2 SVGAGI. This CDR3 contains 17 residues. DNA for the CDR3: TGTGCCAGCAGTTCATCTTTGGCAGCCCAGTACCAAGAGACCAAGTACTTC. Its protein product is CASSSSLAAQYQETKYF.

This clonotype appeared a few times. The gene calls are TRBV7-9 and TRBJ1-1, with D maybe TRBD1 (5 bases). V lost 1 base to trimming and J lost 0 bases, with 9 bases between them. This CDR3 has 15 residues. CDR1 and CDR2 (germline): SEHNR, FQNEAQ (reference sequence). The CDR3 region is CASSLGQSLNTEAFF. The CDR3 region has the DNA TGTGCCAGCAGCTTAGGACAGAGCTTGAACACTGAAGCTTTCTTT.

Ten or more counts support this clonotype. This chain uses TRBV12-3 or TRBV12-4 with TRBJ2-3; D is unresolved. The CDR3 is 16 residues long. Trimming left V 3 bases short and J 1 base short, with 14 bases between. Here the CDR3 reads CASSLRSSSGTDTQYF. The DNA for the CDR3 is TGTGCCAGCAGTTTGCGCAGCTCGTCGGGCACAGATACGCAGTATTTT.

The V call is TRBV29-1, the J call TRBJ2-2; possible D gene TRBD2, 5 bases. This CDR3 contains 14 residues. V dropped 4 bases and J dropped 5 bases, with 14 bases sitting between them. Germline CDR1 is SQVTM and CDR2 is ANQGSEA. The CDR3 bases are TGCAGCGTTGCCCCTCTAACTAGTACCGGGGAGCTGTTTTTT. It yields the protein CSVAPLTSTGELFF.

The sample holds a few counts of this clonotype. This chain joins TRBV7-8 and TRBJ2-3; TRBD2 matches 8 bases. CDR1 SGHVS and CDR2 FQNEAQ come from the germline V gene. The junction had 7 bases not matched to a gene; V was cut back by 5 bases and J by 3 bases. This CDR3 spans 15 amino acids. The CDR3 protein is CASSTGGARTDTQYF. The CDR3 DNA sequence: TGTGCCAGCAGCACCGGGGGGGCGCGGACAGATACGCAGTATTTT.

This clonotype turned up a few times. The genes are TRBV7-2 and TRBJ2-3; 9 bases fit TRBD2. This CDR3 is built from 16 residues. Germline V gene sequence: CDR1 SGHTA, CDR2 FQGNSA. The V segment lost 3 bases and the J segment 6 bases; nucleotides outside the gene matches: 10. The CDR3 bases are TGTGCCAGCAGCTTTGGCGCTAGCGGGGCGGCGGATACGCAGTATTTT. Protein: CASSFGASGAADTQYF.

The J gene is TRBJ2-1, the V gene TRBV6-2 or TRBV6-3; D not resolved. Germline assignment: CDR1 MNHEY and CDR2 SVGEGT. The V and J ends lost 8 bases and 0 bases respectively, with 14 bases between them. This CDR3 region has 15 residues. In DNA form, the CDR3 reads TGTGCCAGCTGGACCGCCGGAAGCTCCTACAATGAGCAGTTCTTC. Amino acids: CASWTAGSSYNEQFF.

The V and J genes are TRBV19 and TRBJ2-7; D possibly corresponds to TRBD1 (6 bases). This CDR3 spans 15 amino acids. Trimming stripped 4 bases from V and 3 bases from J, with 16 bases between. CDR1 is LNHDA and CDR2 is SQIVND in the germline V gene (reference sequence). CDR3: CASSKARDIFYEQYF. The CDR3 DNA sequence: TGTGCCAGTAGTAAAGCCCGGGACATCTTCTACGAGCAGTACTTC.

This clonotype was counted a few times. This chain uses TRBV4-2 with TRBJ2-3; 7 positions agree with TRBD2. Germline V gene lookup returns CDR1 LGHNA and CDR2 YNFKEQ. J was trimmed by 3 bases and V by 0 bases; bases with no gene match: 6. This CDR3 has 16 residues. The DNA for the CDR3 is TGTGCCAGCAGCCAAGATCCCAGCGGGATAACAGATACGCAGTATTTT. It translates to CASSQDPSGITDTQYF.

The genes are TRBV10-2 and TRBJ2-1; TRBD1 matches at 7 bases. CDR1 WSHSY and CDR2 SAAADI come from the germline V gene. This CDR3 has 13 amino acids. After removal of 7 bases from V and 4 bases from J, the junction contained 4 bases not matched to a gene. CDR3 amino acids: CASTSQGYNEQFF. The CDR3 bases are TGCGCCAGCACCTCACAGGGGTACAATGAGCAGTTCTTC.

The J gene is TRBJ2-7, the V gene TRBV6-1; no definite D call. CDR1 and CDR2 (germline): MNHNS, SASEGT. The CDR3 extends over 12 amino acids. V shed 10 bases and J shed 3 bases, with 13 bases lying between them. The CDR3 reads CATSTVFYEQYF. The CDR3 DNA follows: TGTGCCACCTCGACCGTCTTCTACGAGCAGTACTTC.